The entry below describes one T cell receptor (beta chain). The antigen remains undetermined. Other DNA sequences in this specimen translate into the identical CDR3. TCRdb's table, derived via immunoSEQ multiplex PCR, lists solely in-frame clones and lacks some. The sample records roughly 120,000 clones, about nine tenths being singletons. Second-dose schedules of about 4 or about 12 weeks were combined. This record comes from a study of T cell responses to AZD1222 COVID-19 vaccine. Study results and limitations: The sample set comprised mostly white British donors with more females, and clonal diversity was possibly underestimated. Vaccination with two AZD1222 doses was followed by a rise in Spike-specific TCR breadth and depth.

CDR3 length equals 12 residues. The germline V and J ends were trimmed by 2 bases and 4 bases, with 5 bases remaining between them. CDR1 and CDR2 (germline): KGHSH, LQKENI. The chain carries TRBV18 and TRBJ2-5; the D is unclear. The clonotype comes from an adult who received the AZD1222 COVID-19 vaccine. The sequenced sample was peripheral blood, obtained 28 days after the second AZD1222 dose. For the CDR3, the DNA is TGTGCCAGCTCACCATCGGGAGAGACCCAGTACTTC. Residues: CASSPSGETQYF.